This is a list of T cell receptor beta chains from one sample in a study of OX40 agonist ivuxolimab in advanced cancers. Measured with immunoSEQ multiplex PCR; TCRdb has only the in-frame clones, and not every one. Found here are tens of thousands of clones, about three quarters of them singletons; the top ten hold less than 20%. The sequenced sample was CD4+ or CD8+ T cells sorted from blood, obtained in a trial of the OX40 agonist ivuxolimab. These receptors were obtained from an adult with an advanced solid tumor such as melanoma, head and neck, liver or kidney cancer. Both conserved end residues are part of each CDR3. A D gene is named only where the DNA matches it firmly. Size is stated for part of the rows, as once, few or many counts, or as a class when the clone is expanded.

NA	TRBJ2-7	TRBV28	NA	CASSSATPPLF	TGTGCCAGCAGCTCGGCCACTCCCCCACTCTTC
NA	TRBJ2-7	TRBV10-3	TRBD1	CATGTGSYEQYF	TGTGCCACCGGGACAGGTTCCTACGAGCAGTACTTC
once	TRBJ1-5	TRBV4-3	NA	CASSQATHQPQHF	TGCGCCAGCAGCCAAGCTACTCATCAGCCCCAGCATTTT
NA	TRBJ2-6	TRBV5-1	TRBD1	CASSLGPGQGRSGANVLTF	TGCGCCAGCAGCTTAGGGCCGGGACAGGGTCGATCTGGGGCCAACGTCCTGACTTTC
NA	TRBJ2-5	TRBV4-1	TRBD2	CASSQGTINTQETQYF	TGCGCCAGCAGCCAGGGGACTATCAACACGCAAGAGACCCAGTACTTC
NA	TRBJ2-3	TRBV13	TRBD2	CASSSGLAGASTDTQYF	TGTGCCAGCAGCTCAGGACTAGCGGGGGCTAGCACAGATACGCAGTATTTT
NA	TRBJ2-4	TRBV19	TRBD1	CASSPGGQGQNIQYF	TGTGCCAGTAGTCCCGGGGGACAGGGACAAAACATTCAGTACTTC
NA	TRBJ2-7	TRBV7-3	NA	CASSPQRGRDEQYF	TGTGCCAGCAGCCCTCAAAGGGGTCGGGACGAGCAGTACTTC
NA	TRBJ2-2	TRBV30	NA	CAWSVFSGARRDTGELFF	TGTGCCTGGAGTGTTTTTTCAGGGGCCCGCCGGGACACCGGGGAGCTGTTTTTT
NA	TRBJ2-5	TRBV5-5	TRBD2	CASSWAGLEQETQYF	TGTGCCAGCAGCTGGGCGGGACTAGAACAAGAGACCCAGTACTTC
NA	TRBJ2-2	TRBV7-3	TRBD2	CASSYSSSGGAAGELFF	TGTGCCAGCAGCTACTCCTCCAGCGGGGGGGCTGCCGGGGAGCTGTTTTTT
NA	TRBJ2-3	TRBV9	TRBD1	CASSVRMTGQGTDTQYF	TGTGCCAGCAGCGTAAGGATGACGGGACAGGGCACAGATACGCAGTATTTT
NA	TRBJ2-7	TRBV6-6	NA	CASSYSRQYEQYF	TGTGCCAGCAGTTACTCTAGGCAGTACGAGCAGTACTTC
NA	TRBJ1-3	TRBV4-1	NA	CASSQEPASGTNTIYF	TGCGCCAGCAGCCAAGAACCGGCTTCTGGGACAAACACCATATATTTT
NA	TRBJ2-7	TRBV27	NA	CASRRNFYEQYF	TGTGCCAGCAGGCGGAACTTCTACGAGCAGTACTTC
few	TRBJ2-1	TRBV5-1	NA	CASSLGSAAHEQFF	TGCGCCAGCAGCTTGGGTTCCGCGGCTCATGAGCAGTTCTTC